What follows is one TCR beta chain and its context. Its antigen is still unknown. The TCRbeta library was prepared with unique molecular identifiers. In TCRdb, the PCR reads were re-called with MiXCR into one record per CDR3 protein. In the table there are over 200,000 distinct CDR3 sequences, approximately 15% of which are singletons. These data come from a study of T-cell reconstitution after alpha-beta-depleted transplantation in children. Study-level points and caveats: T-cell counts and diversity were attributed mostly to newly produced T cells one year after transplant. The origin of high day-60 TCRbeta diversity in some patients lay in surviving recipient T cells and thymic progenitors. Where alpha-beta T cells came from about two months after transplant was reportedly several hundred expanded graft clones.

Sequences were derived from PBMCs, mostly from graft donor cells, sampled 360 days after TCRalphabeta/CD19-depleted stem cell transplant. This clonotype originated in a male patient between 2 and 10 years old who had a stem cell transplant for acute lymphoblastic leukemia, so the T cells may come from the graft donor.

The CDR3 protein is CASSQERDSSYEQYF. The CDR3 bases are TGCGCCAGCAGCCAAGAACGGGACAGCTCCTACGAGCAGTACTTC. The chain carries TRBV4-3 and TRBJ2-7; 7 bases fit TRBD1. V was clipped by 0 bases and J by 0 bases; unmatched bases: 2. Germline V gene lookup returns CDR1 LGHNA and CDR2 YSLEER. The CDR3 has 15 residues.